The 13 T cell receptor beta chains reported below all come from one sample, sequenced in a study of blood T cell repertoires in COVID-19. Only in-frame clones appear in the TCRdb table, and some are missing; sequencing was by immunoSEQ multiplex PCR. The table has around 140,000 clones, around 82% seen once. The sample consisted of peripheral blood. The source is a human donor with acute or convalescent COVID-19. The donor label of this sample is uncertain.

The genes are TRBV6-6 and TRBJ1-5, with TRBD1 matching over 8 bases. The CDR3 totals 12 residues. The trim removed 9 bases at V and 6 bases at J, leaving 4 bases unmatched. Per the germline V gene, CDR1 is MNHNY and CDR2 is SVGAGI (reference sequence). Here the CDR3 DNA reads TGTGCCAGTCAGGGGGCGATTCAGCCCCAGCATTTT. It codes for CASQGAIQPQHF.

Ten or more counts support this clone. The chain combines TRBV7-2 with TRBJ2-3, with 10 bases fitting TRBD2. The V gene end was trimmed by 5 bases and the J gene end by 1 base; junction bases not matched to a gene: 12. Germline V CDR1 and CDR2: SGHTA, FQGNSA. This CDR3 is 18 amino acids long. CDR3 sequence reads: CASSPTSAGGPGTDTQYF. The CDR3 coding sequence is TGTGCCAGCAGCCCGACGTCAGCGGGGGGGCCGGGCACAGATACGCAGTATTTT.

The chain has TRBV4-1 and TRBJ1-4; D remains unclear. In germline, CDR1 is MGHRA, CDR2 YSYEKL. The CDR3 consists of 16 residues. The V end was cut by 4 bases, the J end by 5 bases, with 17 bases between. The CDR3 DNA reads as TGCGCCAGCAGCCCTGACTGGACTCGGGCCAATGAAAAACTGTTTTTT. Translated, it gives CASSPDWTRANEKLFF.

This rearrangement joins TRBV29-1 to TRBJ2-7; possible D gene TRBD2, 6 bases. Trimming removed 6 bases from V and 5 bases from J, with 23 bases in between. CDR3 length equals 15 residues. Germline values: CDR1 SQVTM, CDR2 ANQGSEA. The DNA for the CDR3 is TGCAGCGTCCGCGGGCGGGAACGGTTATCCCACGAGCAGTACTTC. Its translation is CSVRGRERLSHEQYF.

The rearrangement uses TRBV6-5 and TRBJ2-7; 11 nucleotides match TRBD1. The CDR3 totals 13 residues. J was trimmed by 7 bases and V by 6 bases; bases with no gene match: 5. Germline V CDR1 and CDR2: MNHEY, SVGAGI. The CDR3 spells CASRGQGAGEQYF. The CDR3 DNA is TGTGCCAGCAGAGGACAGGGGGCGGGAGAGCAGTACTTC.

V is TRBV3-1 (or the pseudogene TRBV3-2) and J is TRBJ1-6; 10 bases are shared with TRBD1. This CDR3 spans 16 amino acids. V lost 0 bases and J lost 7; bases outside the gene matches: 3. Germline loops: CDR1 LGHDT, CDR2 YNNKEL (reference sequence). The CDR3 bases are TGTGCCAGCAGCCAAGATGGGGGACAGGGGAATTCACCCCTCCACTTT. The encoded protein is CASSQDGGQGNSPLHF.

This clone appeared once. This sequence joins TRBV29-1 and TRBJ1-3; 7 bases map to TRBD1. The germline V gene has CDR1 SQVTM and CDR2 ANQGSEA. The CDR3 is 14 residues long. With V trimmed by 5 bases and J by 2 bases, 6 bases remained unmatched. The CDR3 loop reads CSVSLDRAGNTIYF. For the CDR3, the DNA is TGCAGCGTTTCTCTAGACAGGGCTGGAAACACCATATATTTT.

The chain has TRBV11-2 and TRBJ1-5; TRBD1 might be the D (5 bases). Germline V gene sequence: CDR1 SGHAT, CDR2 FQNNGV. The V gene lost 3 bases and the J gene lost 7 bases, with 16 bases spanning the gap. The CDR3 extends over 15 amino acids. DNA for the CDR3: TGTGCCAGCAGCTTCCCGACACGGAAGGGGCAGCCCCAGCATTTT. It is translated as CASSFPTRKGQPQHF.

The chain has TRBV3-1 (or the pseudogene TRBV3-2) and TRBJ1-5; weak D call: TRBD1 (5 bases). Per germline, CDR1 LGHDT and CDR2 YNNKEL (reference sequence). The CDR3 length is 17 residues. Trimming pared 3 bases from V and 5 bases from J, leaving 20 bases between. CDR3 sequence reads: CASSQEALGGDDQPQHF. DNA of the CDR3: TGTGCCAGCAGCCAGGAGGCTCTGGGGGGGGACGATCAGCCCCAGCATTTT.

This clone was recorded once. The chain carries TRBV4-1 and TRBJ1-5; the D gene is possibly TRBD1 (5 bases). Trimming cost V 0 bases and J 1 base, with 10 bases left between them. The CDR3 extends over 16 amino acids. CDR1 is MGHRA, CDR2 YSYEKL, per germline. DNA for the CDR3: TGCGCCAGCAGCCAAGACCCAGGGCGGAGCAATCAGCCCCAGCATTTT. Protein: CASSQDPGRSNQPQHF.

The V and J genes are TRBV18 and TRBJ1-5; 10 bases map to TRBD1. CDR1 is KGHSH, CDR2 LQKENI, per germline. J gave up 0 bases and V 4 bases, and 3 bases lay outside the gene matches. The CDR3 is 16 residues long. Here the CDR3 DNA reads TGTGCCAGCTCACGGGACAGGGGATATAGCAATCAGCCCCAGCATTTT. Translation gives CASSRDRGYSNQPQHF.

Concerning this clone itself: Other DNA sequences from this sample encode an identical CDR3 as well. J is TRBJ2-7 and V is TRBV18; 7 bases fit TRBD2. The junction had 11 bases not matched to a gene; V was cut back by 2 bases and J by 4 bases. From germline, CDR1 is KGHSH and CDR2 LQKENI. This CDR3 is built from 16 residues. The CDR3 nucleotides are TGTGCCAGCTCACCATCTCAGGAGCGGGGTATGTACGAGCAGTACTTC. Translation: CASSPSQERGMYEQYF.

This chain joins TRBV19 and TRBJ2-1; TRBD2 might be the D (6 bases). The germline CDR1 and CDR2 sequences are LNHDA and SQIVND (reference sequence). The length of the CDR3 is 12 residues. V was cut by 6 bases and J by 6 bases, with 9 bases left in between. The CDR3 region is CASREGSNEQFF. DNA of the CDR3: TGTGCCAGTAGGGAGGGAAGCAATGAGCAGTTCTTC.